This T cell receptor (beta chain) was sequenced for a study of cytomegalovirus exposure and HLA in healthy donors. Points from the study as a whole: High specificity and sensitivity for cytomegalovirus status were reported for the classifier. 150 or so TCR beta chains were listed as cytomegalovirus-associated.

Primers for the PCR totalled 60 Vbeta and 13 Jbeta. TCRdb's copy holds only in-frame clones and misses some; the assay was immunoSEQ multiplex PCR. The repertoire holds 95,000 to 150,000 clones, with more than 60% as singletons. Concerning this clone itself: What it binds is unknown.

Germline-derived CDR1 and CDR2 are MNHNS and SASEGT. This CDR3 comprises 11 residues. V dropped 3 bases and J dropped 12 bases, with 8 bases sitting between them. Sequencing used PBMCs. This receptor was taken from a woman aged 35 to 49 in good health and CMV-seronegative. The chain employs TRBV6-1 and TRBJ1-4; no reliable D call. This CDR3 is CASSDIWQLFF. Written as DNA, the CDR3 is TGTGCCAGCAGTGATATATGGCAACTGTTTTTT.